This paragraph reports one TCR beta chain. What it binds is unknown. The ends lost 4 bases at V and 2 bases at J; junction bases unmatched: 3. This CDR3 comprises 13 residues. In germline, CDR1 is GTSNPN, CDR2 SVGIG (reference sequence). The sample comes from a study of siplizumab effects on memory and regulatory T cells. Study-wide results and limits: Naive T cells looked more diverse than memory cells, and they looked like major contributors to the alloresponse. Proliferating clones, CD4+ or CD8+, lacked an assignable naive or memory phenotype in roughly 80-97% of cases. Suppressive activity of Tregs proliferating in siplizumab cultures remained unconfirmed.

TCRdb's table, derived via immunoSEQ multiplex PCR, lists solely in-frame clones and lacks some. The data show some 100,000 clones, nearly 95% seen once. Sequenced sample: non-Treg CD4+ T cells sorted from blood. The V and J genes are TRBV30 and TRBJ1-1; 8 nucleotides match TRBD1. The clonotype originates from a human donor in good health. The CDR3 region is CAWKGQGNTEAFF. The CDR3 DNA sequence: TGTGCCTGGAAAGGACAGGGAAACACTGAAGCTTTCTTT.